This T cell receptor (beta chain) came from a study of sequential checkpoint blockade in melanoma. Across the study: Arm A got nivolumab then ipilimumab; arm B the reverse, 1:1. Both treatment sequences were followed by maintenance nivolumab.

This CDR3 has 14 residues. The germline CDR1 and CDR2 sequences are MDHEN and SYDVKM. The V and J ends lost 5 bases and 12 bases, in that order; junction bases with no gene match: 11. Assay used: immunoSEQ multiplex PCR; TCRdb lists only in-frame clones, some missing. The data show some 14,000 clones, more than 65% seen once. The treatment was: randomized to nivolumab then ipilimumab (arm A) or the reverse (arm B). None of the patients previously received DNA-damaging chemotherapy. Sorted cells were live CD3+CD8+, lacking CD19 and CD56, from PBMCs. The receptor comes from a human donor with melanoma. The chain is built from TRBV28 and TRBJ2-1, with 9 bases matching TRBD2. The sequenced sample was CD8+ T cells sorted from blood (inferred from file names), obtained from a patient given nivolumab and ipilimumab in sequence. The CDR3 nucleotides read TGTGCCAGCAGTCCAATTTCTAGCGGGAAGGCGCAGTTCTTC. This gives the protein CASSPISSGKAQFF.